Listed here are 5 T cell receptor beta chains from one sample, sequenced in a study of breast tumors, draining lymph nodes, adjacent tissues. TCRdb passed the multiplex PCR reads through MiXCR, listing each CDR3 protein once. The sample records about 270,000 distinct CDR3 sequences, 30% being singletons. Samples came from axillary lymph nodes draining the breast cancer. The sample was axillary lymph node tissue. Receptors originate from a female donor with breast cancer. Some clones in this sample may be carry-over from other donors' samples.

The chain links TRBV6-6 to TRBJ1-1; 8 nucleotides line up with TRBD1. The CDR3 has 17 residues. Unmatched junction bases numbered 16, after V lost 6 bases and J lost 4 bases. In germline, CDR1 is MNHNY, CDR2 SVGAGI (reference sequence). CDR3 DNA: TGTGCCAGCAGCATAAGACAGGGGACGGGTGGGGTCACTGAAGCTTTCTTT. Amino acids: CASSIRQGTGGVTEAFF.

This clonotype was observed at least ten times. The chain has TRBV7-9 and TRBJ1-2, with 7 nucleotides matching TRBD1. Germline V gives CDR1 SEHNR, CDR2 FQNEAQ (reference sequence). The CDR3 contains 15 residues. V lost 11 bases to trimming and J lost 0 bases; unmatched junction nucleotides: 12. This chain's CDR3 is CAGDSGQLANYGYTF. The CDR3 DNA sequence: TGTGCCGGTGATTCGGGACAGCTCGCTAACTATGGCTACACCTTC.

This clonotype was counted only a few times. The V and J genes are TRBV2 and TRBJ1-1, with D possibly matching TRBD1 (5 bases). CDR1 is SNHLY and CDR2 is FYNNEI in the germline V gene. V was cut by 4 bases and J by 11 bases, with 17 bases left in between. The CDR3 spans 13 residues. The CDR3 bases are TGTGCCAGCAGTGCCGGGCCAGTAAGACAGGCTTTCTTT. Encoded protein: CASSAGPVRQAFF.

This chain joins TRBV4-1 and TRBJ2-7; 8 bases are shared with TRBD2. The germline V gene encodes CDR1 MGHRA and CDR2 YSYEKL. The CDR3 has 17 residues. The DNA of the CDR3 is TGCGTCAACAGCCATCTAGGAGCGGGAGCCTACTCCTACGAGCAGTACTTC. This sequence encodes CVNSHLGAGAYSYEQYF.

This clonotype was detected many times. J is TRBJ2-1 and V is TRBV19; weak D call: TRBD1 (6 bases). Trimming removed 5 bases from V and 2 bases from J, with 13 bases in between. Germline CDR1 LNHDA, CDR2 SQIVND (reference sequence). This CDR3 has 15 amino acids. The CDR3 region has the DNA TGTGCCAGTAGTTTCGGACAGCCAACCTACAATGAGCAGTTCTTC. Translating gives CASSFGQPTYNEQFF.